One and the same sample provided the 2 T cell receptor beta chains below, sequenced in a study of molecular identifiers for immune sequencing clone quantification. TCRdb re-derived calls from the PCR reads in MiXCR, one entry per CDR3 protein. The profile shows 55,000 to 75,000 distinct CDR3 sequences, around a sixth of them singletons. Sequenced material: naive CD8+ T cells from blood, with Jurkat cell RNA spiked in. The subset here: FACS-sorted CD8+CD4-CCR7+CD45RA+ naive T cells. All receptors come from a human donor in good health. Some libraries in this study had Jurkat cell RNA spiked in.

This clonotype was counted at least ten times. This chain connects TRBV6-1 to TRBJ2-6; no definite D call. Between the trimmed V and J ends, which lost 3 bases and 3 bases, there was a span of 3 bases. The germline V gene has CDR1 MNHNS and CDR2 SASEGT. The CDR3 is 13 amino acids. The CDR3 here is CASSDVGANVLTF. The CDR3 DNA reads TGTGCCAGCAGTGATGTTGGGGCCAACGTCCTGACTTTC.

This clonotype came up many times. The gene calls are TRBV6-2 or TRBV6-3 and TRBJ2-7, with 7 bases identical to TRBD2. V was clipped by 4 bases and J by 3 bases; unmatched bases: 6. The CDR3 contains 14 residues. The germline V gene encodes CDR1 MNHEY and CDR2 SVGEGT. Here the CDR3 DNA reads TGTGCCAGCAGTTGGAACGGGACTAACTACGAGCAGTACTTC. Protein sequence: CASSWNGTNYEQYF.